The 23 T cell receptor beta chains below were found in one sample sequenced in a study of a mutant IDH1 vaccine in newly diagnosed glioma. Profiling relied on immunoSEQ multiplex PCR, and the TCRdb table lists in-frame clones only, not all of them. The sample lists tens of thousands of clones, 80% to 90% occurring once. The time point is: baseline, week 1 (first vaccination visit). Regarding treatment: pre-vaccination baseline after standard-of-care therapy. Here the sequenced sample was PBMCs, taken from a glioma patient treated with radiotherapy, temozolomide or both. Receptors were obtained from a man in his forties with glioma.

The CDR3 DNA follows: TGTGCCAGCAGTCCCTGGACTAGCGGGCTGTACAATGAGCAGTTCTTC. Its translation: CASSPWTSGLYNEQFF. The V and J genes are TRBV28 and TRBJ2-1, with 11 nucleotides matching TRBD2. Germline CDR1 is MDHEN and CDR2 is SYDVKM. The CDR3 is 16 amino acids. V lost 5 bases and J lost 4; bases outside the gene matches: 7.

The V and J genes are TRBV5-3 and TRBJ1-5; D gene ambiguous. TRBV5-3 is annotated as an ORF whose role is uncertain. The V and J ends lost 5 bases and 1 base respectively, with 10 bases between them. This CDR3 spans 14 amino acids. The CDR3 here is CARSPRLSNQPQHF. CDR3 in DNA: TGTGCCAGAAGTCCACGATTAAGCAATCAGCCCCAGCATTTT.

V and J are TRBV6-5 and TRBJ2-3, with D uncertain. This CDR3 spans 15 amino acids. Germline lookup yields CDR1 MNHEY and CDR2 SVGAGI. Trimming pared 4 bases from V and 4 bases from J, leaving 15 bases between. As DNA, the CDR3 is TGTGCCAGCAGTTTCCGGTCGTCGACGTCAGATACGCAGTATTTT. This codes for CASSFRSSTSDTQYF.

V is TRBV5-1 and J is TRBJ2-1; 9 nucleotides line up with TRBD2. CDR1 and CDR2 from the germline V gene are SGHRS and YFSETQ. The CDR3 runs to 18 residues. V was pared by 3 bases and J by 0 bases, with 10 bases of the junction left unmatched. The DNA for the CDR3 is TGCGCCAGCAGCTCCGGGACTAGCAGCCAAAGCTCCTACAATGAGCAGTTCTTC. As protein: CASSSGTSSQSSYNEQFF.

The CDR3 loop reads CASSSRTGPYTF. DNA for the CDR3: TGTGCCAGCAGCTCCAGGACAGGGCCCTACACCTTC. The chain uses TRBV7-3 and TRBJ1-2, with 8 bases lining up with TRBD1. Germline assignment: CDR1 SGHTA and CDR2 FQGTGA. V shed 4 bases and J 10 bases; nucleotides not matched to a gene: 5. This CDR3 is 12 amino acids long.

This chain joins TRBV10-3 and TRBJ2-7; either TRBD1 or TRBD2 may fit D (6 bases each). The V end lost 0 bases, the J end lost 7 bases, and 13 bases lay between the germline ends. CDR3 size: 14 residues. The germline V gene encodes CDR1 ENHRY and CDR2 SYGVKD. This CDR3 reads CAISESAGAGEQYF. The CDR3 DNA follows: TGTGCCATCAGTGAGTCTGCAGGGGCGGGGGAGCAGTACTTC.

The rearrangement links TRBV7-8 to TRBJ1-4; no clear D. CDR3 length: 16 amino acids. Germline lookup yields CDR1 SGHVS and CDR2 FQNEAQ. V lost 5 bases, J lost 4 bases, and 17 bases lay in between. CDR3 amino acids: CASSLDRRRINEKLFF. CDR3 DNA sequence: TGTGCCAGCAGCCTAGATCGCCGACGGATTAATGAAAAACTGTTTTTT.

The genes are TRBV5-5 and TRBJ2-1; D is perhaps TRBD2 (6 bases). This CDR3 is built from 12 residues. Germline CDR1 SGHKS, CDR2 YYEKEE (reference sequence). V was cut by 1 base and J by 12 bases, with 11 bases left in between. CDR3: CASSLYAGRQFF. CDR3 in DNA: TGTGCCAGCAGCTTGTATGCGGGGAGGCAGTTCTTC.

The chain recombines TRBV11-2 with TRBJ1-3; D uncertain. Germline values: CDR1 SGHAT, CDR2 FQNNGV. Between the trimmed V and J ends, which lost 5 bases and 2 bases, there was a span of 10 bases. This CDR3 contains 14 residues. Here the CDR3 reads CASSPLGAGNTIYF. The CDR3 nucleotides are TGTGCCAGCAGCCCACTCGGTGCTGGAAACACCATATATTTT.

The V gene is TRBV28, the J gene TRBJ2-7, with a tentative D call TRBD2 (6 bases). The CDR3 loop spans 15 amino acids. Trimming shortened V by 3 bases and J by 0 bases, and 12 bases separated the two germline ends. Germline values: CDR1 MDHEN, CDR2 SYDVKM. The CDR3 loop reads CASSLGGLISYEQYF. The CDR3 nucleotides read TGTGCCAGCAGTTTGGGGGGACTCATCTCCTACGAGCAGTACTTC.

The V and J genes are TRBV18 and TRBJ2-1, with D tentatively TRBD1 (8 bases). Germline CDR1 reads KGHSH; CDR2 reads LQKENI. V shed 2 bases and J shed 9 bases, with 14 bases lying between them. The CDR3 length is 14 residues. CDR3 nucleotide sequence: TGTGCCAGCTCACCAGTACAGGGGGGGAGTGAGCAGTTCTTC. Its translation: CASSPVQGGSEQFF.

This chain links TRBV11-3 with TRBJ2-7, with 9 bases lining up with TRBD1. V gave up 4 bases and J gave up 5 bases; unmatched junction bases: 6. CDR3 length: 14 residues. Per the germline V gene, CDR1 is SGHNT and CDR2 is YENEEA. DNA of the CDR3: TGTGCCAGCAGCTCCGGGACAGGGTGGAACGAGCAGTACTTC. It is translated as CASSSGTGWNEQYF.

Here the CDR3 reads CASSLAYRGQGYTF. Written as DNA, the CDR3 is TGTGCCAGCAGCTTAGCGTACAGGGGGCAAGGCTACACCTTC. This chain uses TRBV7-9 with TRBJ1-2; the match to TRBD1 covers 9 bases. The length of the CDR3 is 14 residues. Germline loops: CDR1 SEHNR, CDR2 FQNEAQ (reference sequence). The J segment lost 8 bases and the V segment lost 0 bases, leaving 4 bases of the junction unmatched. Using reference TRBV7-9 and TRBJ1-2 for the parts outside the CDR3, the full variable domain is DTGVSQNPRHKITKRGQNVTFRCDPISEHNRLYWYRQTLGQGPEFLTYFQNEAQLEKSRLLSDRFSAERPKGSFSTLEIQRTEQGDSAMYLCASSLAYRGQGYTFGSGTRLTVV.

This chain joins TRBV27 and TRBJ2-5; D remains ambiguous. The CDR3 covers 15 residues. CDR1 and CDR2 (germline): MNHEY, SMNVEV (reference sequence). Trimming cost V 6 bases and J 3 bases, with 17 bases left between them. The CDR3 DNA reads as TGTGCCAGCAGACCCCTACCTGGGGTGGAAGAGACCCAGTACTTC. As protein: CASRPLPGVEETQYF.

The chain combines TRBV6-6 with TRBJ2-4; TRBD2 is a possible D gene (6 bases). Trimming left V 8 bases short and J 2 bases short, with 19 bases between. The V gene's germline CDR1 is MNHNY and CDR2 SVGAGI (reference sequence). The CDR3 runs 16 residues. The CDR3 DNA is TGTGCCAGCCTCCAGGGAACGGGAGCGACCAAAAACATTCAGTACTTC. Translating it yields CASLQGTGATKNIQYF.

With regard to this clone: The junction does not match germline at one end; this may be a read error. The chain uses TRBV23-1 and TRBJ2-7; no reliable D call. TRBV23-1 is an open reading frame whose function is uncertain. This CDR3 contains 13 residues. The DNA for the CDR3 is TGCGCCAGCAGTCAGAGCGATCTCTACGGGCAGTACTTC. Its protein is CASSQSDLYGQYF.

DNA of the CDR3: TGTGCCAGCAGCCCTATCTCAGACTTTGGGCAGTTCTTC. Protein: CASSPISDFGQFF. The chain links TRBV7-8 to TRBJ2-1, with D hard to call. Deletions cut 5 bases from V and 12 bases from J, with 17 bases between. CDR1 and CDR2 (germline): SGHVS, FQNEAQ. CDR3 length equals 13 residues.

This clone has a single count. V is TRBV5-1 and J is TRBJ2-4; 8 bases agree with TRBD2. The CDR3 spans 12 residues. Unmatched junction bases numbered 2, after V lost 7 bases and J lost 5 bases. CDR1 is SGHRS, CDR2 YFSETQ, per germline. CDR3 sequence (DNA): TGCGCCAGCCGGGGGGGGGAAAACATTCAGTACTTC. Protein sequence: CASRGGENIQYF.

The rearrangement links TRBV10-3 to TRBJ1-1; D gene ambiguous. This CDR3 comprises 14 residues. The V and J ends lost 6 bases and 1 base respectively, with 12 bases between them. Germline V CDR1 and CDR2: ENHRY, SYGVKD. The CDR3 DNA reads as TGTGCCATCAGGGAGGACCCCTCGAACACTGAAGCTTTCTTT. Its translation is CAIREDPSNTEAFF.

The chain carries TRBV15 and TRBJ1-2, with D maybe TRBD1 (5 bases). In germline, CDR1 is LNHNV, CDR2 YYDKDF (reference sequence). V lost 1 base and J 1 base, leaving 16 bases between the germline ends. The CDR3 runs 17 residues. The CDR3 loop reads CATSRGDRSPLNYGYTF. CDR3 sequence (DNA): TGTGCCACCAGCAGAGGGGACCGCTCACCCCTTAACTATGGCTACACCTTC.

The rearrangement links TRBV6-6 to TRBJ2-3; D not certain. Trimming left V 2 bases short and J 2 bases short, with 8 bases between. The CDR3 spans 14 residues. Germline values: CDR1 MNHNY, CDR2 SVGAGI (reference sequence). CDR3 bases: TGTGCCAGCAGTTACCTTACAAACACAGATACGCAGTATTTT. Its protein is CASSYLTNTDTQYF.

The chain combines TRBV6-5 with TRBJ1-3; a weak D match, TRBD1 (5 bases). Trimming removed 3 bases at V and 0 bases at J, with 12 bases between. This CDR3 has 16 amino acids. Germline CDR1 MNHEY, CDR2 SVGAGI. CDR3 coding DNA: TGTGCCAGCAGTTATGGGGCAGGGCGCTCTGGAAACACCATATATTTT. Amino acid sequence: CASSYGAGRSGNTIYF.

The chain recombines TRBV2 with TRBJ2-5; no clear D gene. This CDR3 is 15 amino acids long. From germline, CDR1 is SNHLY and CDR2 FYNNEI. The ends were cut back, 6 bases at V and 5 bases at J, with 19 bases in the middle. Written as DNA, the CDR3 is TGTGCCAGCAGCACCCAGCAACTCCCTGGGGAGACCCAGTACTTC. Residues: CASSTQQLPGETQYF. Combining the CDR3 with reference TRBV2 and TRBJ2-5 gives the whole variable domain EPEVTQTPSHQVTQMGQEVILRCVPISNHLYFYWYRQILGQKVEFLVSFYNNEISEKSEIFDDQFSVERPDGSNFTLKIRSTKLEDSAMYFCASSTQQLPGETQYFGPGTRLLVL.